This TCR beta chain originates from a study of blood T cell repertoires in COVID-19. Overall study context: Acute-phase and convalescent COVID-19 samples originated in the United States, Italy and Spain. PBMCs, B-cell-depleted T cells, or T cells provided the cDNA or gDNA that made up the material.

This CDR3 comprises 16 residues. Between the trimmed V and J ends, which lost 4 bases and 4 bases, there was a span of 16 bases. From germline, CDR1 is KGHDR and CDR2 SFDVKD. How the authors handled the data: Reference gene primer amplification yielded estimated nucleated cell counts. Assay: immunoSEQ multiplex PCR; the TCRdb copy retains only in-frame clones and omits some. D and trimming were read from the DNA, whereas the V and J calls and clone size are those reported in that table. The sample contains about 120,000 clones, 79% of which appear only once. The sample taken for sequencing was peripheral blood. The rearrangement uses TRBV24-1 and TRBJ2-1, with D possibly TRBD2 on 5 matching bases. This sequence was found in an elderly woman with acute or convalescent COVID-19. The DNA of the CDR3 is TGTGCCACCAGTGAACACCGGGATTCTACATACAATGAGCAGTTCTTC. Translated, it gives CATSEHRDSTYNEQFF.